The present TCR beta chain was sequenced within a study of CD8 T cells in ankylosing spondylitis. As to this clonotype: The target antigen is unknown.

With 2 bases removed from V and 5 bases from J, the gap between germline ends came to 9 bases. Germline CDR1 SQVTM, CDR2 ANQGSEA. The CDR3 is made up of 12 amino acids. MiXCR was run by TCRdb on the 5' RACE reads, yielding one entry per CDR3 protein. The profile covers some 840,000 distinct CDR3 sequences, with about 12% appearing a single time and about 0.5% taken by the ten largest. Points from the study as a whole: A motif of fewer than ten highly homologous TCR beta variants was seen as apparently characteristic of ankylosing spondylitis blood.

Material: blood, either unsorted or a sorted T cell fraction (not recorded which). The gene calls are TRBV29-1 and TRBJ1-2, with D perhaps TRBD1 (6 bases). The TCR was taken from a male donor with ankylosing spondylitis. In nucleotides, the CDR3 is TGCAGCGTTGAATTCGACAGGTATGGCTACACCTTC. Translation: CSVEFDRYGYTF.